Listed here are 6 T cell receptor beta chains from one sample, sequenced in a study of blood T cell repertoires in COVID-19. Here immunoSEQ multiplex PCR was the method, and the copy in TCRdb shows in-frame clones only, minus some. The sample has 50,000 to 60,000 clones; less than 95% are singletons. What was sequenced was peripheral blood. Receptors originate from a man in his forties or fifties with acute or convalescent COVID-19.

This chain links TRBV15 with TRBJ1-5; 8 nucleotides line up with TRBD1. This CDR3 is 18 amino acids long. V shed 3 bases, J shed 2 bases, and the junction held 12 bases outside the gene matches. Germline CDR1 is LNHNV and CDR2 is YYDKDF (reference sequence). The CDR3 loop reads CATSSGGTGGVGNQPQHF. CDR3 DNA: TGTGCCACCAGCAGTGGGGGTACAGGGGGGGTTGGCAATCAGCCCCAGCATTTT.

This chain links TRBV24-1 with TRBJ2-3; TRBD1 might be the D (5 bases). The germline V gene has CDR1 KGHDR and CDR2 SFDVKD. The CDR3 extends over 17 amino acids. Trimming took 2 bases from V and 0 from J, leaving 14 bases between them. The CDR3 region has the DNA TGTGCCACCAGTGATTCAGGTCAGGGCCCTAGCACAGATACGCAGTATTTT. Translating it yields CATSDSGQGPSTDTQYF.

The V and J genes are TRBV14 and TRBJ2-1, with 10 bases lining up with TRBD2. Trimming cost V 2 bases and J 2 bases; bases outside gene matches: 3. Looked up from germline, CDR1 is SGHDN and CDR2 is FVKESK. The CDR3 is 16 residues long. CDR3 bases: TGTGCCAGCAGCCAAAAAGCGGGAGGGGCCTACAATGAGCAGTTCTTC. Amino acid sequence: CASSQKAGGAYNEQFF.

The gene calls are TRBV2 and TRBJ1-4; TRBD1 matches at 7 bases. J gave up 8 bases and V 1 base, and 16 bases lay outside the gene matches. This CDR3 contains 18 residues. Germline V gene lookup returns CDR1 SNHLY and CDR2 FYNNEI. The CDR3 coding sequence is TGTGCCAGCAGTGAAGGATTAATAGGAACAGGGGTTTGGGAAAAACTGTTTTTT. Its protein is CASSEGLIGTGVWEKLFF.

The chain joins TRBV2 to TRBJ2-3, with D possibly TRBD2 on 6 matching bases. V lost 6 bases to trimming and J lost 3 bases, with 10 bases between them. This CDR3 spans 13 amino acids. In germline, CDR1 is SNHLY, CDR2 FYNNEI. Here the CDR3 reads CASSPGVTDTQYF. In DNA form, the CDR3 reads TGTGCCAGCAGCCCGGGGGTGACAGATACGCAGTATTTT.

The chain links TRBV6-5 to TRBJ1-6; the match to TRBD1 covers 9 bases. Trimming removed 7 bases from V and 7 bases from J; junction bases left unmatched: 2. CDR3 size: 13 residues. Germline V gene data show CDR1 as MNHEY and CDR2 as SVGAGI. The DNA of the CDR3 is TGTGCCAGCACGGGACAGGGAAATTCACCCCTCCACTTT. It codes for CASTGQGNSPLHF.